This T cell receptor (beta chain) was sequenced during a study of identical twins. General study findings and limits: Possibly, invariant MAIT and iNKT cells partly confounded zero-insertion analyses.

TCRdb re-analysed the 5' RACE reads in MiXCR, keeping a single row per CDR3 protein. The sample has some 460,000 distinct CDR3 sequences; 14% are singletons. This clonotype appeared a few times. Its antigen is still unknown. These same data were also listed under a study on yellow fever vaccine responses in identical twins.

What was sequenced was CD4+ T cells sorted from blood. This TCR was recovered from a woman between 18 and 29 years old in good health.

The CDR3 DNA sequence: TGTGCCAGCTTAATGGCCGGCGCCTACGAGCAGTACTTC. Protein: CASLMAGAYEQYF. The rearrangement joins TRBV6-2 or TRBV6-3 to TRBJ2-7; D gene ambiguous. In germline, CDR1 is MNHEY, CDR2 SVGEGT. CDR3 length: 13 residues. Trimming took 8 bases from V and 2 from J, leaving 13 bases between them.